Listed here are 29 T cell receptor beta chains from one sample, sequenced in a study of blood T cell repertoires in COVID-19. Clones were read by immunoSEQ multiplex PCR, and TCRdb kept only the in-frame ones, dropping some. The profile covers about 35,000 clones, with 83% appearing a single time and approximately 3.3% taken by the ten largest. The source material was peripheral blood. These receptors were taken from a man in his fifties with acute or convalescent COVID-19.

The J gene is TRBJ1-5, the V gene TRBV19; 7 bases are a match to TRBD1. Germline assignment: CDR1 LNHDA and CDR2 SQIVND (reference sequence). The CDR3 totals 15 residues. With 4 bases clipped from V and 5 bases from J, the junction kept 8 bases outside the gene matches. Here the CDR3 reads CASSNTGTVYQPQHF. DNA of the CDR3: TGTGCCAGTAGTAATACCGGGACAGTATATCAGCCCCAGCATTTT. Full variable domain (missing parts from reference TRBV19 and TRBJ1-5): DGGITQSPKYLFRKEGQNVTLSCEQNLNHDAMYWYRQDPGQGLRLIYYSQIVNDFQKGDIAEGYSVSREKKESFPLTVTSAQKNPTAFYLCASSNTGTVYQPQHFGDGTRLSIL.

V usage is TRBV18 and J usage is TRBJ2-1; 8 nucleotides agree with TRBD2. From germline, CDR1 is KGHSH and CDR2 LQKENI. V lost 1 base and J lost 10; bases outside the gene matches: 12. The CDR3 sequence is 16 residues long. The DNA of the CDR3 is TGTGCCAGCTCACCACGAGCGGGGGCCCTGGTAAGGGAGCAGTTCTTC. This sequence encodes CASSPRAGALVREQFF.

This clone turned up a few times. The chain is built from TRBV19 and TRBJ2-1; D unresolved. This CDR3 contains 15 residues. Per the germline V gene, CDR1 is LNHDA and CDR2 is SQIVND (reference sequence). The ends were cut back, 6 bases at V and 3 bases at J, with 15 bases in the middle. CDR3 coding DNA: TGTGCCAGTAGCAGTGCCATTACCAGCTACAATGAGCAGTTCTTC. This gives the protein CASSSAITSYNEQFF.

This chain links TRBV19 with TRBJ2-3; unclear D gene. The CDR3 totals 15 residues. Germline CDR1 reads LNHDA; CDR2 reads SQIVND (reference sequence). Trimming removed 3 bases from V and 2 bases from J, with 12 bases in between. Written as DNA, the CDR3 is TGTGCCAGTAGTATTCAACCACATGACACAGATACGCAGTATTTT. Protein sequence: CASSIQPHDTDTQYF.

The rearrangement joins TRBV19 to TRBJ2-2; D gene uncertain. V dropped 3 bases and J dropped 1 base, with 9 bases sitting between them. This CDR3 region has 15 residues. In germline, CDR1 is LNHDA, CDR2 SQIVND (reference sequence). This CDR3 reads CASSISTENTGELFF. The CDR3, as DNA: TGTGCCAGTAGTATCTCGACTGAGAACACCGGGGAGCTGTTTTTT.

The rearrangement joins TRBV9 to TRBJ2-2; D perhaps matches TRBD1 (5 bases). The CDR3 loop spans 18 amino acids. Germline-derived CDR1 and CDR2 are SGDLS and YYNGEE. The V end lost 4 bases, the J end lost 4 bases, and 23 bases lay between the germline ends. CDR3 residues: CASSLADSSKRSTGELFF. The CDR3 DNA sequence: TGTGCCAGCAGCCTCGCTGACAGTTCCAAGAGGAGCACCGGGGAGCTGTTTTTT.

The rearrangement joins TRBV28 to TRBJ1-3, with D uncertain. The CDR3 is made up of 14 amino acids. The germline V gene encodes CDR1 MDHEN and CDR2 SYDVKM. Trimming pared 2 bases from V and 4 bases from J, leaving 9 bases between. The CDR3: CASSLGSEGNTIYF. Here the CDR3 DNA reads TGTGCCAGCAGTTTAGGCAGCGAGGGAAACACCATATATTTT. The variable domain in full, with the rest retrieved from reference TRBV28 and TRBJ1-3, is DVKVTQSSRYLVKRTGEKVFLECVQDMDHENMFWYRQDPGLGLRLIYFSYDVKMKEKGDIPEGYSVSREKKERFSLILESASTNQTSMYLCASSLGSEGNTIYFGEGSWLTVV.

This rearrangement joins TRBV9 to TRBJ1-6; D perhaps matches TRBD1 (5 bases). Germline V CDR1 and CDR2: SGDLS, YYNGEE. This CDR3 spans 15 amino acids. Trimming removed 2 bases at V and 4 bases at J, with 10 bases between. The CDR3 reads CASSVHGGYNSPLHF. For the CDR3, the DNA is TGTGCCAGCAGCGTCCACGGGGGATATAATTCACCCCTCCACTTT.

J is TRBJ2-4 and V is TRBV19; possible D gene TRBD1, 6 bases. V was pared by 1 base and J by 7 bases, with 14 bases between. The germline V gene encodes CDR1 LNHDA and CDR2 SQIVND (reference sequence). The CDR3 runs to 15 residues. CDR3 nucleotide sequence: TGTGCCAGTAGTATAGCCCCGACAGGTTTTAACATTCAGTACTTC. As protein: CASSIAPTGFNIQYF. Supplemented by reference TRBV19 and TRBJ2-4, the full variable domain reads DGGITQSPKYLFRKEGQNVTLSCEQNLNHDAMYWYRQDPGQGLRLIYYSQIVNDFQKGDIAEGYSVSREKKESFPLTVTSAQKNPTAFYLCASSIAPTGFNIQYFGAGTRLSVL.

This chain uses TRBV11-3 with TRBJ2-1; a weak D match, TRBD2 (6 bases). From germline, CDR1 is SGHNT and CDR2 YENEEA. The CDR3 covers 16 residues. The V end lost 0 bases, the J end lost 5 bases, and 14 bases lay between the germline ends. CDR3 sequence reads: CASSLDLIGTDNEQFF. The CDR3 nucleotides read TGTGCCAGCAGCTTAGATCTGATCGGGACTGACAATGAGCAGTTCTTC.

The chain recombines TRBV4-1 with TRBJ1-3; 8 bases line up with TRBD1. This CDR3 comprises 15 residues. The germline gives CDR1 MGHRA, CDR2 YSYEKL. Trimming at V came to 3 bases and at J to 7 bases, leaving 8 bases not matched to a gene. DNA of the CDR3: TGCGCCAGCAGCCACCTGACAGGGGCCAGGAACACCATATATTTT. This codes for CASSHLTGARNTIYF.

The chain couples TRBV6-1 to TRBJ2-7; D gene ambiguous. The CDR3 loop spans 14 amino acids. V dropped 0 bases and J dropped 1 base, with 7 bases sitting between them. Germline V CDR1 and CDR2: MNHNS, SASEGT. CDR3 bases: TGTGCCAGCAGTGAAGCGCGAGCGTCCTACGAGCAGTACTTC. Protein sequence: CASSEARASYEQYF.

J is TRBJ1-2 and V is TRBV19; the D gene is possibly TRBD1 (6 bases). Germline V lookup: CDR1 LNHDA, CDR2 SQIVND (reference sequence). The CDR3 length is 14 residues. V was shortened by 7 bases and J by 4 bases, with 16 bases between the two germline ends. Here the CDR3 reads CASIRGPIIYGYTF. CDR3 bases: TGTGCCAGTATCAGGGGCCCGATTATCTATGGCTACACCTTC.

In this sample, this clone turned up once. This chain joins TRBV11-2 and TRBJ2-3, with D tentatively TRBD2 (6 bases). Deletions cut 5 bases from V and 5 bases from J, with 20 bases between. CDR3 length equals 16 residues. Per the germline V gene, CDR1 is SGHAT and CDR2 is FQNNGV. For the CDR3, the DNA is TGTGCCAGCAGCCTACTCTCGGGGCGGGGAAAAGATACGCAGTATTTT. This translates into CASSLLSGRGKDTQYF.

The DNA of the CDR3 is TGTGCCAGCAGTCCCCGAGTGAGGTCAGGGGACTATGGCTACACCTTC. This encodes CASSPRVRSGDYGYTF. The chain carries TRBV5-6 and TRBJ1-2, with D possibly being TRBD1 (6 bases). The CDR3 covers 16 residues. Between the trimmed V and J ends, which lost 5 bases and 3 bases, there was a span of 20 bases. Germline CDR1 is SGHDT and CDR2 is YYEEEE.

The CDR3 spells CASSSQGFDGYTF. Here the CDR3 DNA reads TGTGCCAGCAGCTCACAGGGATTCGATGGCTACACCTTC. The chain joins TRBV7-9 to TRBJ1-2; perhaps TRBD1 as D (6 bases). This CDR3 is 13 amino acids long. The V and J ends lost 4 bases and 6 bases respectively, with 12 bases between them. From germline, CDR1 is SEHNR and CDR2 FQNEAQ (reference sequence).

V gene TRBV7-3 combines with J gene TRBJ2-1; D is possibly TRBD2 (5 bases). This CDR3 region has 17 residues. Germline V gene data show CDR1 as SGHTA and CDR2 as FQGTGA. V was pared by 5 bases and J by 1 base, with 18 bases between. CDR3 loop: CASSPRSHLASYNEQFF. The CDR3 DNA is TGTGCCAGCAGCCCCCGGTCTCATCTAGCTTCCTACAATGAGCAGTTCTTC.

This chain connects TRBV19 to TRBJ1-2, with D possibly being TRBD1 (6 bases). CDR3 length equals 14 residues. Looked up from germline, CDR1 is LNHDA and CDR2 is SQIVND (reference sequence). V lost 5 bases and J 2 bases, leaving 12 bases between the germline ends. The CDR3 here is CASSGRQGNYGYTF. The CDR3 DNA reads TGTGCCAGTAGTGGTAGGCAGGGGAACTATGGCTACACCTTC.

This clone turned up a few times. The chain recombines TRBV19 with TRBJ1-5; no clear D. Germline CDR1 and CDR2: LNHDA and SQIVND (reference sequence). The CDR3 runs to 12 residues. Trimming took off 0 bases at V and 12 bases at J, with 9 bases between the two ends. In DNA, the CDR3 is TGTGCCAGTAGTATAGAATCCAGATTCCAGCATTTT. It translates to CASSIESRFQHF.

The chain has TRBV23-1 and TRBJ2-7; 9 bases match TRBD2. TRBV23-1 is an open reading frame, and its role is uncertain. With V trimmed by 5 bases and J by 2 bases, 7 bases remained unmatched. This CDR3 is 15 amino acids long. The CDR3 DNA is TGCGCCAGCAGTTCTGTGGCGGGAGGGCCCTACGAGCAGTACTTC. Its translation: CASSSVAGGPYEQYF.

The V gene is TRBV27, the J gene TRBJ2-5; 7 bases are a match to TRBD1. The length of the CDR3 is 16 residues. Germline V gene lookup returns CDR1 MNHEY and CDR2 SMNVEV (reference sequence). With 5 bases clipped from V and 5 bases from J, the junction kept 14 bases outside the gene matches. The CDR3 nucleotides are TGTGCCAGCAGTCCCTGGGACAGCCTACGCAGGGAGACCCAGTACTTC. Translating it yields CASSPWDSLRRETQYF.

The V call is TRBV20-1, the J call TRBJ1-6; perhaps TRBD1 as D (6 bases). The CDR3 sequence is 13 residues long. Germline CDR1 and CDR2: DFQATT and SNEGSKA (reference sequence). V was cut by 3 bases and J by 8 bases, with 11 bases left in between. CDR3 residues: CSASEQGDSPLHF. The CDR3 region has the DNA TGCAGTGCTAGTGAACAGGGTGATTCACCCCTCCACTTT.

This clone was observed a handful of times. V gene TRBV5-1 combines with J gene TRBJ2-2; 8 bases fit TRBD1. CDR3 size: 15 residues. The trim removed 5 bases at V and 1 base at J, leaving 4 bases unmatched. The germline gives CDR1 SGHRS, CDR2 YFSETQ. As DNA, the CDR3 is TGCGCCAGCAGTCCCGGGACAGGGAACACCGGGGAGCTGTTTTTT. Amino acids: CASSPGTGNTGELFF.

This sequence joins TRBV7-2 and TRBJ1-6; D might be TRBD1 (5 bases). Germline V CDR1 and CDR2: SGHTA, FQGNSA. This CDR3 has 18 residues. The V gene lost 5 bases and the J gene lost 4 bases, with 21 bases spanning the gap. CDR3 region: CASSLFSAGTAYNSPLHF. The CDR3 nucleotides are TGTGCCAGCAGCCTCTTCTCGGCGGGGACCGCTTATAATTCACCCCTCCACTTT. Full variable domain (rest looked up from reference TRBV7-2 and TRBJ1-6): GAGVSQSPSNKVTEKGKDVELRCDPISGHTALYWYRQSLGQGLEFLIYFQGNSAPDKSGLPSDRFSAERTGGSVSTLTIQRTQQEDSAVYLCASSLFSAGTAYNSPLHFGNGTRLTVT.

V usage is TRBV9 and J usage is TRBJ2-3; possible D gene TRBD1, 6 bases. Germline CDR1 reads SGDLS; CDR2 reads YYNGEE. The CDR3 spans 14 residues. The V end lost 0 bases, the J end lost 6 bases, and 11 bases lay between the germline ends. The CDR3 DNA reads as TGTGCCAGCAGCGTAGAGGGGGTTTCGGATACGCAGTATTTT. This sequence encodes CASSVEGVSDTQYF.

This sequence joins TRBV6-6 and TRBJ2-5; the D is unclear. V was trimmed by 6 bases and J by 5 bases, leaving 13 bases between them. Germline CDR1 reads MNHNY; CDR2 reads SVGAGI (reference sequence). The CDR3 runs 13 residues. The CDR3 spells CASSSPTFETQYF. The CDR3, as DNA: TGTGCCAGCAGCTCACCTACTTTTGAGACCCAGTACTTC.

This clone appeared once. J is TRBJ2-7 and V is TRBV7-3; weak D call: TRBD2 (6 bases). Germline V lookup: CDR1 SGHTA, CDR2 FQGTGA. This CDR3 has 12 residues. V gave up 5 bases and J gave up 6 bases, with 11 bases separating them. The CDR3 bases are TGTGCCAGCAGCCCCGGCGGGGCCGAGCAGTACTTC. Its translation: CASSPGGAEQYF.

The chain is built from TRBV5-1 and TRBJ2-5; 10 bases align to TRBD2. V shed 4 bases and J 4 bases; nucleotides not matched to a gene: 13. CDR3 length: 17 residues. Germline CDR1 reads SGHRS; CDR2 reads YFSETQ. This CDR3 reads CASSPAASGSRRETQYF. DNA for the CDR3: TGCGCCAGCAGCCCGGCGGCTAGCGGGAGTCGGAGAGAGACCCAGTACTTC.

This rearrangement joins TRBV5-5 to TRBJ2-2; 7 nucleotides line up with TRBD1. This CDR3 region has 16 residues. Germline V gives CDR1 SGHKS, CDR2 YYEKEE (reference sequence). J lost 1 base, V lost 1 base, and 4 bases had no gene match. CDR3 bases: TGTGCCAGCAGCTTGTGGGGGACAGTGAACACCGGGGAGCTGTTTTTT. Translating gives CASSLWGTVNTGELFF. The whole variable domain, remainder taken from reference TRBV5-5 and TRBJ2-2, is DAGVTQSPTHLIKTRGQQVTLRCSPISGHKSVSWYQQVLGQGPQFIFQYYEKEERGRGNFPDRFSARQFPNYSSELNVNALLLGDSALYLCASSLWGTVNTGELFFGEGSRLTVL.